The following is a TCR beta chain sequence with its context. Its binding antigen is unknown. No base qualities exist here, and no much larger clone lies one base off it. Library method: 5' RACE. Sequencing took place on an Illumina HiSeq 2000. A universal primer binding site was introduced by template switching, and a unique molecular identifier was present in the final cDNA, enabling accurate counting of TCR cDNA molecules. Specific primers in the conserved constant-segment region were used to synthesize first-strand cDNA for the TCR alpha and beta chains. To control for contamination, each cDNA library was double barcoded with a SMART-Mk sample barcode plus Illumina barcodes. Two successive PCR steps introduced TruSeq adapter sequences along with Illumina sample barcodes. TCR alpha and beta cDNA libraries were sequenced on the Illumina HiSeq platform with custom primers. The paper's data handling went like this. MiGEC was used to process raw reads and extract unique molecular identifiers, and MiXCR was used to find CDR3 positions. Recombination models were inferred per individual with the repgenHMM and IGoR tools using an EM algorithm. The analysis of shared clonotypes was done with the tcR package in R, with sharing normalized by the product of cloneset sizes. To study raw recombination without the effects of thymic and clonal selection, out-of-frame nonproductive sequences were analyzed. The raw public reads went through TCRdb reprocessing: fastp at Q25, MiXCR clone calling, in-frame beta chains kept. Here each entry gathers all rows of one CDR3 protein and keeps the most common genes and DNA. TCRdb's processing, not the authors', yielded these V and J calls. The sample table shows 450,000 to 650,000 distinct CDR3 sequences, and around a tenth are seen once. Together, the top ten hold roughly 3% of the sample.

These data belong to a study of identical twins (dated by TCRdb to 2016 to 2017). Regarding the study in general: To test whether fetal clonotypes persist, the study used deep sequencing on TCR alpha and beta repertoires from monozygotic twins, unrelated adults of various ages, and cord blood. To rule out contamination, replicate twin experiments were performed at different times with different library preparation protocols.

Study-level results and caveats: In monozygotic twins, recombination models systematically underestimated out-of-frame TCR alpha sharing, but the models matched the sharing seen between unrelated individuals. Excess twin sharing in beta out-of-frame sequences was weaker because fewer shared sequences lowered the signal-to-noise ratio. Because the same donors could not be followed over many years, the conclusions relied on cross-sectional statistical analysis. Out-of-frame TCR alpha sequences shared between twins showed an excess of low generation-probability sequences compared with coincidental sharing between unrelated individuals. Invariant T cells such as MAIT and iNKT could partly confound zero-insertion analyses, though diverse VJ usage argued against this for most clonotypes. Fewer insertions were carried by abundant cord blood beta clonotypes, a similar but weaker trend appeared in young adult naive repertoires, and no such trend appeared in memory repertoires.

Every donor in the study was a healthy Caucasian. Three pairs of female monozygotic twins, all aged about 18 to 30 years, were included in the twin cohort. RNA for TCR libraries was isolated from peripheral blood mononuclear cells. The CDR1 and CDR2 encoded by the germline V gene are SGHTA and FQGTGA. Counted from cysteine to phenylalanine, this CDR3 has 15 amino acids. Left in the record is the CDR3 DNA by itself, 45 bases read in frame from the first base. V lost 4 bases and J lost 5 bases, and the count of bases not matched to a germline gene is 5. These records were also assigned to another study, of yellow fever vaccine responses in identical twins. The other study reports the following: According to the authors, the vaccine-induced T cell response in identical twins seemed to be partly convergent and partly specific to each individual. Focusing on identical twins, the study followed the T cell clones that responded to the vaccine, and did so with precision.

The specimen was PBMCs. The chain employs TRBV7-3 and TRBJ2-5, and 12 bases in between align with TRBD2. The source is a woman in her late teens or twenties in good health. In nucleotides, the sequence is TGTGCCAGCAGCTCTAGACTAGCGGGGGTGGAGACCCAGTACTTC. Its product reads: CASSSRLAGVETQYF.